This T cell receptor (beta chain) was recovered during a study of blood T cell repertoires in COVID-19. As for the study in general: Sample material is recorded as cDNA or gDNA derived from T cells, B-cell-depleted T cells, or PBMCs.

Only a few counts were recorded for this clone. Original processing methods: Amplifying reference gene primers gave estimates of nucleated cell counts. Produced via immunoSEQ multiplex PCR; TCRdb's table is partial and in-frame only. The DNA gave D and trimming, while V, J and clone size come from that table. The table shows hundreds of thousands of clones, with around 90% occurring only once. The V gene's germline CDR1 is LGHDT and CDR2 YNNKEL (reference sequence). V was pared by 3 bases and J by 2 bases, with 13 bases between. CDR3 size: 15 residues. This chain uses TRBV3-1 (or the pseudogene TRBV3-2) with TRBJ1-2; TRBD1 is a possible D gene (6 bases). The receptor's source is a woman in her late teens or twenties who had recovered from COVID-19. Sequenced material: peripheral blood. The CDR3 here is CASSHRGAGNYGYTF. CDR3 nucleotide sequence: TGTGCCAGCAGCCACCGGGGGGCGGGAAACTATGGCTACACCTTC.